These 24 T cell receptor beta chains share one sample of origin, sequenced in a study of identical twins. TCRdb redid the calling of the 5' RACE reads with MiXCR, one entry per CDR3 protein. The sample consists of 240,000 or so distinct CDR3 sequences, more than 9% of them appearing once. Sequences were obtained from memory T cells sorted from blood. All receptors come from a man in his fifties in good health.

This clonotype has just a few counts. This sequence joins TRBV6-2 or TRBV6-3 and TRBJ1-1, with 7 bases lining up with TRBD1. The CDR3 is made up of 14 amino acids. Per the germline V gene, CDR1 is MNHEY and CDR2 is SVGEGT. J was trimmed by 5 bases and V by 2 bases; bases with no gene match: 5. The CDR3 nucleotides are TGTGCCAGCAGTTACGTCCCAGGGGGAACTGAAGCTTTCTTT. Residues: CASSYVPGGTEAFF.

This clonotype has only a few counts. The chain joins TRBV7-9 to TRBJ2-2, with no clear D. Trimming took off 6 bases at V and 2 bases at J, with 10 bases between the two ends. Germline V gene data show CDR1 as SEHNR and CDR2 as FQNEAQ (reference sequence). The CDR3 consists of 14 residues. The CDR3 region is CASRPYSNTGELFF. In DNA, the CDR3 is TGTGCCAGCAGGCCATACAGTAACACCGGGGAGCTGTTTTTT.

This clonotype was counted at least ten times. CDR3 protein: CASSLQASLTDEQFF. The CDR3, as DNA: TGTGCCAGCAGCTTACAGGCTAGCCTTACTGATGAGCAGTTCTTC. This chain joins TRBV7-2 and TRBJ2-1; maybe TRBD2 (5 bases). Germline V gene sequence: CDR1 SGHTA, CDR2 FQGNSA. Trimming shortened V by 2 bases and J by 8 bases, and 16 bases separated the two germline ends. The CDR3 has 15 residues.

This clonotype was counted between two and nine times. The V and J genes are TRBV20-1 and TRBJ2-6, with D perhaps matching TRBD2 (6 bases). Germline values: CDR1 DFQATT, CDR2 SNEGSKA (reference sequence). This CDR3 comprises 16 residues. V lost 0 bases to trimming and J lost 0 bases, with 9 bases between them. CDR3 DNA: TGCAGTGCTAGAGATCGGGAGAACTCTGGGGCCAACGTCCTGACTTTC. Translated, it gives CSARDRENSGANVLTF.

The sample holds a few counts of this clonotype. The chain has TRBV20-1 and TRBJ2-4; D is unclear. V was cut by 0 bases and J by 0 bases, with 15 bases left in between. This CDR3 is built from 17 residues. CDR1 and CDR2 from the germline V gene are DFQATT and SNEGSKA (reference sequence). CDR3 in amino acids: CSARDRRATQAKNIQYF. The CDR3 DNA sequence: TGCAGTGCTAGAGATCGTAGGGCTACCCAAGCCAAAAACATTCAGTACTTC.

This chain's CDR3 is CASRDRAFQETQYF. The CDR3, as DNA: TGTGCCAGCAGGGACAGAGCGTTCCAAGAGACCCAGTACTTC. The chain employs TRBV2 and TRBJ2-5; perhaps TRBD1 as D (6 bases). Trimming left V 6 bases short and J 1 base short, with 12 bases between. The CDR3 is 14 amino acids. CDR1 and CDR2 from the germline V gene are SNHLY and FYNNEI.

The rearrangement uses TRBV6-2 or TRBV6-3 and TRBJ2-1; 8 bases agree with TRBD1. This CDR3 has 17 residues. Germline CDR1 reads MNHEY; CDR2 reads SVGEGT. The junction had 15 bases not matched to a gene; V was cut back by 4 bases and J by 7 bases. The DNA of the CDR3 is TGTGCCAGCAGTTCGATATCCCAGGGGGCGCTTAGGAATGAGCAGTTCTTC. Protein product: CASSSISQGALRNEQFF.

J is TRBJ2-7 and V is TRBV3-1, with TRBD2 matching over 14 bases. Looked up from germline, CDR1 is LGHDT and CDR2 is YNNKEL (reference sequence). The V segment lost 3 bases and the J segment 6 bases; nucleotides outside the gene matches: 13. This CDR3 spans 18 amino acids. Written as DNA, the CDR3 is TGTGCCAGCAGCCAGTCCACAACAAGGACTAGCGGGAGGCTCGAGCAGTACTTC. Translation gives CASSQSTTRTSGRLEQYF.

This clonotype was seen a handful of times. The chain uses TRBV27 and TRBJ2-1, with D hard to call. Germline CDR1 is MNHEY and CDR2 is SMNVEV (reference sequence). The CDR3 covers 12 residues. Trimming pared 1 base from V and 9 bases from J, leaving 7 bases between. The CDR3 spells CASSLYVGEQFF. The DNA of the CDR3 is TGTGCCAGCAGTTTATATGTCGGTGAGCAGTTCTTC.

The chain employs TRBV5-4 and TRBJ1-1; the D is unclear. Germline lookup yields CDR1 SGHNT and CDR2 YYREEE (reference sequence). The V gene lost 4 bases and the J gene lost 7 bases, with 11 bases spanning the gap. CDR3 length: 12 residues. In DNA, the CDR3 is TGTGCCAGCAGCAGCCCGGGTGGTGAAGCTTTCTTT. Translating it yields CASSSPGGEAFF.

There are many counts of this clonotype. This chain joins TRBV5-1 and TRBJ1-1, with D possibly being TRBD1 (5 bases). CDR3 size: 15 residues. Germline-derived CDR1 and CDR2 are SGHRS and YFSETQ. V lost 1 base to trimming and J lost 3 bases, with 13 bases between them. The CDR3 reads CASSLRHQGDTEAFF. For the CDR3, the DNA is TGCGCCAGCAGCTTGCGTCATCAGGGAGACACTGAAGCTTTCTTT.

The sample holds many counts of this clonotype. The genes are TRBV5-1 and TRBJ2-3; 10 bases are shared with TRBD1. In germline, CDR1 is SGHRS, CDR2 YFSETQ. The CDR3 has 13 amino acids. V lost 5 bases, J lost 5 bases, and 2 bases stayed unmatched. The CDR3 loop reads CASSWDRGDTQYF. The CDR3 coding sequence is TGCGCCAGCAGTTGGGACAGGGGAGATACGCAGTATTTT.

The chain joins TRBV24-1 to TRBJ2-3; 9 nucleotides match TRBD1. CDR3 length: 18 amino acids. Germline trimming cut 4 bases from V and 4 bases from J; bases unmatched to any gene: 14. Germline V gives CDR1 KGHDR, CDR2 SFDVKD. The CDR3 protein is CATSDPGRTGVNSDTQYF. The CDR3 DNA reads TGTGCCACCAGTGACCCCGGTAGGACAGGGGTTAATTCAGATACGCAGTATTTT.

The rearrangement joins TRBV10-3 to TRBJ1-1; D might be TRBD1 (6 bases). The CDR3 is made up of 15 amino acids. CDR1 is ENHRY, CDR2 SYGVKD, per germline. Trimming took off 0 bases at V and 1 base at J, with 9 bases between the two ends. For the CDR3, the DNA is TGTGCCATCAGTGAGTCGAGGGGGGGGAACACTGAAGCTTTCTTT. Encoded protein: CAISESRGGNTEAFF.

This clonotype was observed at least ten times. The chain joins TRBV7-3 to TRBJ2-3; 13 bases align to TRBD2. Per germline, CDR1 SGHTA and CDR2 FQGTGA. J lost 5 bases, V lost 2 bases, and 4 bases had no gene match. This CDR3 contains 16 residues. The CDR3 DNA follows: TGTGCCAGCAGCTTAGGACTAGCGGGAGTTGTAGATACGCAGTATTTT. Its protein product is CASSLGLAGVVDTQYF. Together with reference TRBV7-3 and TRBJ2-3, the CDR3 gives the full variable domain: GAGVSQTPSNKVTEKGKYVELRCDPISGHTALYWYRQSLGQGPEFLIYFQGTGAADDSGLPNDRFFAVRPEGSVSTLKIQRTERGDSAVYLCASSLGLAGVVDTQYFGPGTRLTVL.

This clonotype was seen ten or more times. The chain is built from TRBV4-2 and TRBJ1-4, with 8 bases lining up with TRBD1. The germline V gene encodes CDR1 LGHNA and CDR2 YNFKEQ. The CDR3 covers 20 residues. V trimming: 3 bases; J trimming: 7 bases; junction bases outside the gene matches: 22. This CDR3 is CASSQDIGGRRGLPSEKLFF. Here the CDR3 DNA reads TGTGCCAGCAGCCAGGACATCGGGGGGCGCAGGGGGCTCCCTAGTGAAAAACTGTTTTTT.

The chain recombines TRBV24-1 with TRBJ2-6, with TRBD1 matching over 7 bases. The germline V gene encodes CDR1 KGHDR and CDR2 SFDVKD. Losses at the gene ends were 3 bases for V and 0 bases for J; bases not matched to a gene: 4. This CDR3 is 17 amino acids long. The CDR3 DNA reads as TGTGCCACCAGTGATGGGACAGCAAGCTCTGGGGCCAACGTCCTGACTTTC. It yields the protein CATSDGTASSGANVLTF.

This clonotype was seen only a few times. V and J are TRBV12-3 or TRBV12-4 and TRBJ1-6; D is uncertain. Trimming pared 6 bases from V and 9 bases from J, leaving 9 bases between. The CDR3 extends over 12 amino acids. CDR3 amino acids: CASRTQTSPLHF. DNA for the CDR3: TGTGCCAGCAGAACCCAAACTTCACCCCTCCACTTT.

Ten or more counts support this clonotype. V gene TRBV5-6 combines with J gene TRBJ2-7, with D tentatively TRBD2 (5 bases). This CDR3 has 13 amino acids. V gave up 1 base and J gave up 6 bases, with 11 bases separating them. From germline, CDR1 is SGHDT and CDR2 YYEEEE. This CDR3 is CASSLQRRSEQYF. In DNA form, the CDR3 reads TGTGCCAGCAGCTTGCAAAGGAGGAGCGAGCAGTACTTC.

The gene calls are TRBV7-2 and TRBJ1-1; TRBD1 agrees at 7 bases. The germline V gene has CDR1 SGHTA and CDR2 FQGNSA. Trimming cost V 2 bases and J 8 bases; bases outside gene matches: 8. The CDR3 consists of 14 residues. In nucleotides, the CDR3 is TGTGCCAGCAGCTTATATATACAGGGGACCGAAGCTTTCTTT. Protein: CASSLYIQGTEAFF. Looking up the rest from reference TRBV7-2 and TRBJ1-1 gives the full variable domain: GAGVSQSPSNKVTEKGKDVELRCDPISGHTALYWYRQSLGQGLEFLIYFQGNSAPDKSGLPSDRFSAERTGGSVSTLTIQRTQQEDSAVYLCASSLYIQGTEAFFGQGTRLTVV.

This clonotype appeared many times. The chain recombines TRBV12-3 or TRBV12-4 with TRBJ1-2, with D uncertain. V dropped 1 base and J dropped 4 bases, with 7 bases sitting between them. The CDR3 has 13 amino acids. CDR3 in amino acids: CASSLVGSYGYTF. CDR3 nucleotide sequence: TGTGCCAGCAGTTTAGTGGGGAGCTATGGCTACACCTTC.

At least ten counts were recorded for this clonotype. The junction differs from germline at one of its ends, possibly a read error. V is TRBV12-3 or TRBV12-4 and J is TRBJ2-7; 7 nucleotides match TRBD1. There are 13 residues in the CDR3. CDR3 coding DNA: TGCGCCAGCAGCTTGGGACAGACCTACGAGCAGTACTTC. This translates into CASSLGQTYEQYF.

The gene calls are TRBV5-1 and TRBJ1-3; perhaps TRBD1 as D (6 bases). The CDR3 spans 15 residues. Germline V CDR1 and CDR2: SGHRS, YFSETQ. Deletions cut 3 bases from V and 1 base from J, with 11 bases between. The CDR3 region is CASSSGQFSGNTIYF. DNA of the CDR3: TGCGCCAGCAGCTCGGGACAATTTTCTGGAAACACCATATATTTT.

This clonotype has a handful of counts. The genes are TRBV21-1 and TRBJ2-4; the DNA was not compared with TRBD2, the D call given in the table. TRBV21-1 is shown as a pseudogene. This CDR3 has 18 amino acids. Here the CDR3 reads CASSKKPGLRLAKNIQYF. CDR3 coding DNA: TGTGCCAGCAGCAAAAAGCCGGGACTGAGGCTAGCCAAAAACATTCAGTACTTC.